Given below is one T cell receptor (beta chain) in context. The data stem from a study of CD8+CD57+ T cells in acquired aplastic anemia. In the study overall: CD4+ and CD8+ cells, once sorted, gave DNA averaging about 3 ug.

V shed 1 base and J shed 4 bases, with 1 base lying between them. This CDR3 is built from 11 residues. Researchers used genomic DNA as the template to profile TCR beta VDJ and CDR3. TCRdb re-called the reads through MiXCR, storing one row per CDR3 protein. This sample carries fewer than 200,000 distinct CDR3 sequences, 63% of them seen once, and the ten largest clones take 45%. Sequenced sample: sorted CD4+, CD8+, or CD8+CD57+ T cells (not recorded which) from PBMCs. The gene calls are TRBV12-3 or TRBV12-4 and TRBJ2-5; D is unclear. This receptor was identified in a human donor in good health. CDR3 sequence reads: CASSLVETQYF. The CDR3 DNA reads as TGTGCCAGCAGTTTAGTAGAGACCCAGTACTTC.